These 18 T cell receptor beta chains share one sample of origin, sequenced in a study of shared clonotypes between healthy human individuals. The protocol was immunoSEQ multiplex PCR, while the TCRdb copy is restricted to in-frame clones and leaves out a portion. The sample has about 120,000 clones, around 66% seen once; the top ten hold 20% to 25%. The sequenced material came from memory CD8+ T cells sorted from blood. Specified subset: CD45RO+ cells pooled with CCR7-negative TemRA cells. All receptors come from a woman in her twenties or thirties in good health.

The V call is TRBV15, the J call TRBJ2-1; 7 positions agree with TRBD1. J gave up 4 bases and V 5 bases, and 17 bases lay outside the gene matches. This CDR3 has 18 residues. Germline V gives CDR1 LNHNV, CDR2 YYDKDF (reference sequence). The CDR3: CATSPPPAGGYDYNEQFF. CDR3 nucleotide sequence: TGTGCCACCAGCCCTCCCCCGGCAGGGGGTTACGATTACAATGAGCAGTTCTTC.

The chain is built from TRBV19 and TRBJ2-1; TRBD2 is a possible D gene (5 bases). This CDR3 has 15 amino acids. The V end was cut by 3 bases, the J end by 0 bases, with 9 bases between. Germline loops: CDR1 LNHDA, CDR2 SQIVND (reference sequence). The CDR3 loop is CASSIVGISYNEQFF. CDR3 nucleotide sequence: TGTGCCAGTAGTATCGTCGGGATCTCCTACAATGAGCAGTTCTTC.

This clone was observed a few times. The identical CDR3 is also encoded by other nucleotide sequences in the sample. The chain is built from TRBV7-8 and TRBJ2-5; D perhaps matches TRBD1 (5 bases). The assigned J gene may be wrong: the sequence end matches TRBJ2-7 better. Germline assignment: CDR1 SGHVS and CDR2 FQNEAQ. CDR3 length equals 15 residues. In DNA form, the CDR3 reads TGTGCCAGCAGCTTGTATCAGGGAAGCTCCTACGAGCAGTACTTC. As protein: CASSLYQGSSYEQYF.

The sample holds a few counts of this clone. The genes are TRBV2 and TRBJ2-7, with D hard to call. The V end lost 3 bases, the J end lost 1 base, and 10 bases lay between the germline ends. The CDR3 consists of 14 residues. Germline CDR1 reads SNHLY; CDR2 reads FYNNEI. This CDR3 is CASSEGLASYEQYF. The CDR3 DNA follows: TGTGCCAGCAGTGAGGGATTGGCGTCCTACGAGCAGTACTTC.

This chain links TRBV28 with TRBJ2-7; 14 nucleotides line up with TRBD2. Per germline, CDR1 MDHEN and CDR2 SYDVKM. V shed 6 bases and J 1 base; nucleotides not matched to a gene: 8. This CDR3 comprises 17 residues. The CDR3 spells CASRTTRTSGRSYEQYF. CDR3 bases: TGTGCCAGCAGGACTACCCGGACTAGCGGGAGGTCCTACGAGCAGTACTTC.

V and J are TRBV7-6 and TRBJ2-7; the D is unclear. This CDR3 is 13 amino acids long. Germline assignment: CDR1 SGHVS and CDR2 FNYEAQ. The V and J ends lost 1 base and 6 bases respectively, with 10 bases between them. The CDR3 DNA is TGTGCCAGCAGCTTAGAATCTAGTGTCGAGCAGTACTTC. Protein: CASSLESSVEQYF.

The V gene is TRBV6-4, the J gene TRBJ2-3, with 10 bases lining up with TRBD1. The CDR3 extends over 15 amino acids. V trimming: 6 bases; J trimming: 4 bases; junction bases outside the gene matches: 7. CDR1 MRHNA and CDR2 SNTAGT come from the germline V gene. The CDR3 loop is CASSAGTGEADTQYF. As DNA, the CDR3 is TGTGCCAGCAGCGCCGGGACAGGGGAAGCAGATACGCAGTATTTT.

The genes are TRBV30 and TRBJ2-1; the match to TRBD1 covers 10 bases. Looked up from germline, CDR1 is GTSNPN and CDR2 is SVGIG (reference sequence). The CDR3 consists of 12 residues. With 2 bases clipped from V and 9 bases from J, the junction kept 1 base outside the gene matches. The CDR3 protein is CAWSRQGAEQFF. For the CDR3, the DNA is TGTGCCTGGAGTAGACAGGGGGCTGAGCAGTTCTTC.

The chain employs TRBV29-1 and TRBJ2-3; TRBD1 agrees at 10 bases. Germline CDR1 SQVTM, CDR2 ANQGSEA. This CDR3 is 14 amino acids long. The J segment lost 4 bases and the V segment lost 5 bases, leaving 6 bases of the junction unmatched. The CDR3 is CSVTWDRGADTQYF. CDR3 sequence (DNA): TGCAGCGTTACGTGGGACAGGGGAGCAGATACGCAGTATTTT.

This clone has a handful of counts. The chain has TRBV5-6 and TRBJ1-4, with D uncertain. Germline V gene data show CDR1 as SGHDT and CDR2 as YYEEEE. The CDR3 consists of 16 residues. Trimming removed 0 bases from V and 0 bases from J, with 9 bases in between. The CDR3 protein is CASSLGSEATNEKLFF. The CDR3 nucleotides are TGTGCCAGCAGCTTGGGGTCAGAGGCAACTAATGAAAAACTGTTTTTT.

J is TRBJ2-3 and V is TRBV5-4, with TRBD1 matching 9 bases. CDR3 size: 16 residues. CDR1 and CDR2 (germline): SGHNT, YYREEE (reference sequence). Trimming at V came to 4 bases and at J to 2 bases, leaving 8 bases not matched to a gene. CDR3 nucleotides: TGTGCCAGCAGCCTGGAGACAGGGGGAGCCACAGATACGCAGTATTTT. Translation: CASSLETGGATDTQYF.

The J gene is TRBJ1-3, the V gene TRBV6-6; D unclear. Trimming shortened V by 1 base and J by 4 bases, and 14 bases separated the two germline ends. The CDR3 sequence is 16 residues long. Germline assignment: CDR1 MNHNY and CDR2 SVGAGI (reference sequence). The CDR3, as DNA: TGTGCCAGCAGTTACTTTCGCACTCTGTCCGGAAACACCATATATTTT. This translates into CASSYFRTLSGNTIYF.

This clone was counted only a few times. The V gene is TRBV5-5, the J gene TRBJ2-7, with D unclear. The germline V and J ends were trimmed by 0 bases and 4 bases, with 2 bases remaining between them. The CDR3 is made up of 11 amino acids. Germline V gene sequence: CDR1 SGHKS, CDR2 YYEKEE (reference sequence). The CDR3 nucleotides are TGTGCCAGCAGCTTGGGTTACGAGCAGTACTTC. This encodes CASSLGYEQYF.

This clone occurred many times. V is TRBV10-1 and J is TRBJ2-3; D is uncertain. The germline gives CDR1 WNHNN, CDR2 SYGVQD (reference sequence). Deletions cut 2 bases from V and 1 base from J, with 10 bases between. The CDR3 loop spans 15 amino acids. CDR3 amino acids: CASSESDPGTDTQYF. The CDR3 nucleotides are TGCGCCAGCAGTGAGAGCGACCCGGGCACAGATACGCAGTATTTT.

The V call is TRBV7-2, the J call TRBJ2-7; 8 bases fit TRBD2. The CDR3 sequence is 16 residues long. V gave up 1 base and J gave up 2 bases; unmatched junction bases: 7. In germline, CDR1 is SGHTA, CDR2 FQGNSA. DNA for the CDR3: TGTGCCAGCAGCTTAGGGGCTACTAGCGGAACCTACGAGCAGTACTTC. Amino acid sequence: CASSLGATSGTYEQYF.

This clone was seen only a few times. The chain is built from TRBV6-4 and TRBJ2-3; D is tentatively TRBD1 or TRBD2 (5 bases each). Trimming removed 0 bases from V and 5 bases from J, with 15 bases in between. Germline CDR1 and CDR2: MRHNA and SNTAGT. The CDR3 is made up of 16 amino acids. The chain's CDR3 is CASSDSGAGGLDTQYF. Written as DNA, the CDR3 is TGTGCCAGCAGTGACTCCGGGGCAGGAGGTTTAGATACGCAGTATTTT.

The CDR3 loop is CASSLSGGNIQYF. CDR3 DNA: TGTGCCAGCAGTTTATCTGGGGGAAACATTCAGTACTTC. The V and J genes are TRBV27 and TRBJ2-4; D possibly uses TRBD1 or TRBD2 (5 bases each). The V end lost 0 bases, the J end lost 6 bases, and 6 bases lay between the germline ends. Germline loops: CDR1 MNHEY, CDR2 SMNVEV (reference sequence). The CDR3 is 13 amino acids.

The rearrangement links TRBV14 to TRBJ2-7; D might be TRBD2 (5 bases). Germline CDR1 SGHDN, CDR2 FVKESK. V dropped 1 base and J dropped 2 bases, with 30 bases sitting between them. The CDR3 has 21 amino acids. The CDR3 DNA reads TGTGCCAGCAGCCAAGGGCTTATTCGGCGGGTCACGGGAACGGACCCCTACGAGCAGTACTTC. It is translated as CASSQGLIRRVTGTDPYEQYF.